This TCR beta chain was obtained from a study of blood T cell repertoires in COVID-19. At the level of the study: Sources were T cells, B-cell-depleted T cells, or PBMCs; the material itself was cDNA or gDNA.

Libraries were prepared by immunoSEQ multiplex PCR; TCRdb keeps only in-frame clonotypes and omits some of them. The table has 150,000 or so clones, roughly 90% seen once. Within the 2 weeks before study entry, each person in the exposed group met a COVID-19 case. Germline V lookup: CDR1 MNHEY, CDR2 SVGAGI. V lost 5 bases to trimming and J lost 7 bases, with 12 bases between them. The CDR3 is 13 residues long. Source material: PBMCs or T cells enriched from blood (not recorded which). The receptor comes from a middle-aged woman who had been exposed to COVID-19. The rearrangement joins TRBV6-5 to TRBJ1-5; maybe TRBD1 (6 bases). CDR3 loop: CASSTRGAQPQHF. DNA of the CDR3: TGTGCCAGCAGTACCAGGGGAGCCCAGCCCCAGCATTTT.